This T cell receptor beta chain stems from a study of tumor-infiltrating lymphocytes in primary liver carcinoma. Looked up from germline, CDR1 is SGHDT and CDR2 is YYEEEE. The CDR3 consists of 15 residues. Without any cell sorting, roughly 20-33 mg of bulk tissue yielded co-extracted RNA and DNA. cDNA specific to TCR beta was made from 450 to 500 ng of total RNA, with a constant-region primer employed for priming. Libraries for TCR beta were built through three nested multiplex PCR rounds, which together made up a slightly modified ARM-PCR procedure. TRBV1-TRBV30 forward primers paired with a C-beta reverse primer drove the first two PCR rounds, approximately 11 cycles each. From the multiplex PCR reads, TCRdb called clonotypes with MiXCR, one entry per CDR3 protein. The sample carries about 75,000 distinct CDR3 sequences, 69% recorded once. This clonotype was counted between two and nine times. The germline gene is not matched at one end of the junction; a read error may be the cause.

This TCR came from a man in his forties with primary liver carcinoma and hepatitis B virus infection. Specimen: tumor-adjacent normal liver tissue. The chain links TRBV5-6 to TRBJ1-4, with D maybe TRBD1 (5 bases). In DNA, the CDR3 is TGTGCCAGCATCTTGACCGGGACCTGGAGTGAAAAACTGTTTTTT. This sequence encodes CASILTGTWSEKLFF.